A selection of T cell receptor beta chains follows, all from one sample in a study of blood T cell repertoires in COVID-19. Only in-frame clones appear in the TCRdb table, and some are missing; sequencing was by immunoSEQ multiplex PCR. Here the sample spans approximately 100,000 clones, approximately 90% being singletons. The sample consisted of peripheral blood. Receptors originate from a man in his 60s with acute or convalescent COVID-19. CDR3s include the opening cysteine and the closing phenylalanine or tryptophan. Fields, in order: clone size, V gene, J gene, D gene, CDR3 protein, CDR3 DNA. D genes are given only for firm matches. The size of a clone is reported for some rows only, either as once, few or many, or as a class for expanded clones.

clone size: .; V gene: TRBV5-1; J gene: TRBJ2-6; D gene: TRBD1; CDR3 protein: CASSFRQGSSGANVLTF; CDR3 DNA: TGCGCCAGCAGCTTCCGACAGGGGAGCTCTGGGGCCAACGTCCTGACTTTC
clone size: .; V gene: TRBV9; J gene: TRBJ2-2; D gene: .; CDR3 protein: CASSVVPGAGNTGELFF; CDR3 DNA: TGTGCCAGCAGCGTAGTCCCCGGGGCGGGAAATACCGGGGAGCTGTTTTTT
clone size: .; V gene: TRBV5-1; J gene: TRBJ1-1; D gene: TRBD1; CDR3 protein: CASSSTGNMNTEAFF; CDR3 DNA: TGCGCCAGCAGCTCGACAGGGAACATGAACACTGAAGCTTTCTTT
clone size: once; V gene: TRBV6-5; J gene: TRBJ1-2; D gene: TRBD1; CDR3 protein: CASSQSTGVYGYTF; CDR3 DNA: TGTGCCAGCAGCCAAAGTACAGGGGTCTATGGCTACACCTTC
clone size: once; V gene: TRBV5-1; J gene: TRBJ1-4; D gene: TRBD1; CDR3 protein: CASSLEQGSEKLFF; CDR3 DNA: TGCGCCAGCAGCTTGGAACAGGGGAGTGAAAAACTGTTTTTT
clone size: .; V gene: TRBV27; J gene: TRBJ1-6; D gene: .; CDR3 protein: CASSFSAGHESPLHF; CDR3 DNA: TGTGCCAGCAGTTTCTCGGCAGGTCATGAATCACCCCTCCACTTT
clone size: .; V gene: TRBV13; J gene: TRBJ2-3; D gene: .; CDR3 protein: CASSSTGDTQYF; CDR3 DNA: TGTGCCAGCAGCTCGACGGGAGATACGCAGTATTTT
clone size: .; V gene: TRBV6-5; J gene: TRBJ2-2; D gene: TRBD1; CDR3 protein: CASRAGTGWTGELFF; CDR3 DNA: TGCGCCAGCAGAGCCGGGACAGGATGGACCGGGGAGCTGTTTTTT
clone size: .; V gene: TRBV25-1; J gene: TRBJ1-2; D gene: .; CDR3 protein: CASSEINRVGGYTF; CDR3 DNA: TGTGCCAGCAGTGAAATTAACAGGGTAGGCGGCTACACCTTC
clone size: once; V gene: TRBV27; J gene: TRBJ1-5; D gene: TRBD1; CDR3 protein: CASRQGSNQPQHF; CDR3 DNA: TGTGCCAGTAGACAGGGAAGCAATCAGCCCCAGCATTTT
clone size: once; V gene: TRBV6-2/TRBV6-3; J gene: TRBJ1-4; D gene: .; CDR3 protein: CASSPRDEKLFF; CDR3 DNA: TGTGCCAGCAGTCCCCGGGATGAAAAACTGTTTTTT
clone size: .; V gene: TRBV6-5; J gene: TRBJ1-4; D gene: TRBD1; CDR3 protein: CASSLLGQGAEKLFF; CDR3 DNA: TGTGCCAGCAGCCTATTGGGACAGGGGGCAGAAAAACTGTTTTTT
clone size: .; V gene: TRBV6-6; J gene: TRBJ2-2; D gene: TRBD2; CDR3 protein: CASITSGSAGELFF; CDR3 DNA: TGTGCCAGCATCACTAGCGGGAGTGCCGGGGAGCTGTTTTTT
clone size: .; V gene: TRBV11-2; J gene: TRBJ2-7; D gene: .; CDR3 protein: CASSLFENPAYEQYF; CDR3 DNA: TGTGCCAGCAGCTTATTTGAGAACCCCGCCTACGAGCAGTACTTC
clone size: .; V gene: TRBV2; J gene: TRBJ1-1; D gene: TRBD1; CDR3 protein: CASSRQGFSTEAFF; CDR3 DNA: TGTGCCAGCAGCAGACAGGGTTTCAGCACTGAAGCTTTCTTT
clone size: .; V gene: TRBV10-3; J gene: TRBJ2-5; D gene: TRBD2; CDR3 protein: CATKRTAGGEETQYF; CDR3 DNA: TGTGCCACGAAACGGACAGCGGGAGGGGAAGAGACCCAGTACTTC
clone size: .; V gene: TRBV5-4; J gene: TRBJ2-1; D gene: TRBD2; CDR3 protein: CASSLGREALDEQFF; CDR3 DNA: TGTGCCAGCAGCTTGGGACGGGAGGCCCTTGACGAGCAGTTCTTC